The clone carrying this T cell receptor (beta chain) occurred a few times. What it binds is not known. TCRdb reanalysed the reads using MiXCR and keeps one entry per CDR3 protein. This sample has some 700,000 distinct CDR3 sequences, with 30% to 40% found just once. The data derive from a study of T cell repertoires in cytomegalovirus infection. Looking at the study overall: Recently identified HLA-C-restricted CMV epitopes and well-studied HLA-B-restricted CMV epitopes were used by the study. Both CMV infection and a matching HLA type were indicated by public TCR beta signatures. Study-wide results and caveats: Identification of carriers of CMV plus the relevant HLA was performed using cumulative public TCR beta family frequency. CMV-specific HLA-C-restricted TCR beta clonotypes dominated the ex vivo response.

The CDR3 sequence is 13 residues long. Unmatched junction bases numbered 6, after V lost 7 bases and J lost 4 bases. Per germline, CDR1 DFQATT and CDR2 SNEGSKA (reference sequence). This sample comprised cultured PBMCs, obtained from culture after CMV antigen stimulation. The rearrangement joins TRBV20-1 to TRBJ1-4, with TRBD1 identical over 7 bases. This receptor was identified in a human donor in good health (CMV status not recorded). Some clones in this sample may be carry-over from other donors' samples. The CDR3, as DNA: TGCAGTGTCAGGGGGTTCGGTAATGAAAAACTGTTTTTT. Its translation: CSVRGFGNEKLFF.